One T cell receptor (beta chain) is described in this entry. The sample is drawn from a study of cytomegalovirus exposure and HLA in healthy donors. Researchers ran the PCR with 60 Vbeta and 13 Jbeta primers. Assay used: immunoSEQ multiplex PCR; TCRdb lists only in-frame clones, some missing. The repertoire consists of over 70,000 clones, with 60% to 80% occurring once and the leading ten covering 20% to 25%. The V segment lost 0 bases and the J segment 0 bases; nucleotides outside the gene matches: 11. Germline CDR1 reads SGHVS; CDR2 reads FQNEAQ. This CDR3 is built from 20 residues. The source of this sequence is a woman in her 50s in good health and CMV-seropositive. The V and J genes are TRBV7-8 and TRBJ1-6; 7 nucleotides align to TRBD1. Sequencing input: PBMCs. The CDR3 is CASSLAPGGRGSSYNSPLHF. CDR3 in DNA: TGTGCCAGCAGCTTAGCCCCCGGAGGCAGGGGGAGCTCCTATAATTCACCCCTCCACTTT.